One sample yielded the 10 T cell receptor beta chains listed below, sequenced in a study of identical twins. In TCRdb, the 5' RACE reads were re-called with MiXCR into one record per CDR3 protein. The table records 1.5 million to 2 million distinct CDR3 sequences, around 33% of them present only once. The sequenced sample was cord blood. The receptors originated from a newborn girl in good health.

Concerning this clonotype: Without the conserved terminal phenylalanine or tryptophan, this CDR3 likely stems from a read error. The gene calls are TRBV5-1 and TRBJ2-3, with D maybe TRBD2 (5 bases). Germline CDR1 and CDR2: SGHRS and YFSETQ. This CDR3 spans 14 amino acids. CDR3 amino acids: CACRGGRYTDTQYI. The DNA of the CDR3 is TGCGCCTGCAGAGGAGGACGATACACAGATACGCAGTATATT.

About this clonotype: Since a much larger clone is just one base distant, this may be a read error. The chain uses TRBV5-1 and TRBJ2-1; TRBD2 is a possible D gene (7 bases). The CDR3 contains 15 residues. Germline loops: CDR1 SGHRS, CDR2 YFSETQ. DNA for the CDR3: TGCGCCAGCAGCTTGGAGGGGGGGGCCTACAATGAGCGGTTCTTC. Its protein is CASSLEGGAYNERFF.

This CDR3 is CASSEKLRGNYGYTF. Here the CDR3 DNA reads TGCGCCAGCAGTGAGAAGCTCAGGGGGAACTATGGCTACACCTTC. V gene TRBV10-2 combines with J gene TRBJ1-2; 7 bases line up with TRBD1. The CDR3 consists of 15 residues. Germline V CDR1 and CDR2: WSHSY, SAAADI. V shed 2 bases and J 2 bases; nucleotides not matched to a gene: 5.

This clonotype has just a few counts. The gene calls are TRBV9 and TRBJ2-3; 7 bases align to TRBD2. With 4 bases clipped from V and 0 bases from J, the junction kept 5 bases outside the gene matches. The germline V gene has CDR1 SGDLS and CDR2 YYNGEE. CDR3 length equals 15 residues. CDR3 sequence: CASSSKAGSTDTQYF. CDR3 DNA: TGTGCCAGCAGCTCGAAAGCGGGGAGCACAGATACGCAGTATTTT. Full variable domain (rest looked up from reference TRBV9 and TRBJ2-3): DSGVTQTPKHLITATGQRVTLRCSPRSGDLSVYWYQQSLDQGLQFLIQYYNGEERAKGNILERFSAQQFPDLHSELNLSSLELGDSALYFCASSSKAGSTDTQYFGPGTRLTVL.

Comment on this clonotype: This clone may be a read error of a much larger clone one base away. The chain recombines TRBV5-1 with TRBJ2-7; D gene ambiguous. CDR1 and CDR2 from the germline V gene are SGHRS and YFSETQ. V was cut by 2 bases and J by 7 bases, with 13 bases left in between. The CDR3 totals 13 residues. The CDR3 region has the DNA TGCGCCAGCAGCTTAGACGTCAATAATGAGCAGTACTTC. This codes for CASSLDVNNEQYF.

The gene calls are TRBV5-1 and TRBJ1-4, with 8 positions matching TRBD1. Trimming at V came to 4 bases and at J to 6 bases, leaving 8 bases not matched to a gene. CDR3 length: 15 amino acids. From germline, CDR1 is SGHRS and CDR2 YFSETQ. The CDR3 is CASSVRQGWDEKLFF. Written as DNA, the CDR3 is TGCGCCAGCAGCGTACGACAGGGGTGGGATGAAAAACTGTTTTTT.

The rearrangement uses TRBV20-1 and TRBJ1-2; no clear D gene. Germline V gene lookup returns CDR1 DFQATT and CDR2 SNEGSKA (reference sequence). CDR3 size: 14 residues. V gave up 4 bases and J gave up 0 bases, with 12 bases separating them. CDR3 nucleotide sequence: TGCAGTGCTAAAGCGGTGGCCACTAACTATGGCTACACCTTC. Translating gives CSAKAVATNYGYTF.

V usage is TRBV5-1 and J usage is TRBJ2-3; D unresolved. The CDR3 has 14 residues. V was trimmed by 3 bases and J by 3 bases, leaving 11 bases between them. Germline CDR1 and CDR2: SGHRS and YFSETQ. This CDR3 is CASSWAVRTDTQYF. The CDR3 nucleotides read TGCGCCAGCAGCTGGGCCGTAAGAACAGATACGCAGTATTTT. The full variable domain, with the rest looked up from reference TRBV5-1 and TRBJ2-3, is KAGVTQTPRYLIKTRGQQVTLSCSPISGHRSVSWYQQTPGQGLQFLFEYFSETQRNKGNFPGRFSGRQFSNSRSEMNVSTLELGDSALYLCASSWAVRTDTQYFGPGTRLTVL.

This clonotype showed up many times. For the CDR3, the DNA is TGTGCCAGCAGTCTAGGACTAGCGGGAGAACGGGAGCAGTACTTC. The encoded protein is CASSLGLAGEREQYF. J is TRBJ2-7 and V is TRBV12-3 or TRBV12-4; 13 nucleotides align to TRBD2. The CDR3 sequence is 15 residues long. With 5 bases clipped from V and 7 bases from J, the junction kept 8 bases outside the gene matches.

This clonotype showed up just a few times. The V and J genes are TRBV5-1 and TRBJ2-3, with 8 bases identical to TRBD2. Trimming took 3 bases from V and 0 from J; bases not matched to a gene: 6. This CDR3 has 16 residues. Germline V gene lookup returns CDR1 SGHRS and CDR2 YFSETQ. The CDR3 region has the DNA TGCGCCAGCAGCTCGGGCGGGGGGTTAAGCACAGATACGCAGTATTTT. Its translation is CASSSGGGLSTDTQYF.